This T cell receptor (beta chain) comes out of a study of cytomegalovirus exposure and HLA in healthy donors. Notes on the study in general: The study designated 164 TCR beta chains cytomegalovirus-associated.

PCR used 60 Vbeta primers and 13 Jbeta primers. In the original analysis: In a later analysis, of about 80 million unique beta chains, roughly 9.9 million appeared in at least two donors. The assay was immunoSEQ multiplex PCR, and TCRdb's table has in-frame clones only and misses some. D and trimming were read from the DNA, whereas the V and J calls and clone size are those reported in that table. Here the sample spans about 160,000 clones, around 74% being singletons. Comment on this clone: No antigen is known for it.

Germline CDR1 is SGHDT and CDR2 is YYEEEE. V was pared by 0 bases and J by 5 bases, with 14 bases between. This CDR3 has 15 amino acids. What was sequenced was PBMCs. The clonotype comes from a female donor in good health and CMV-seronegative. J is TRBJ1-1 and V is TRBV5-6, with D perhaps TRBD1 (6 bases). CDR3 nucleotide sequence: TGTGCCAGCAGCTTGGTACGGGGGGCTGGGACTGAAGCTTTCTTT. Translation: CASSLVRGAGTEAFF.